The present T cell receptor (beta chain) was sequenced within a study of T-cell memory formation after mild COVID-19. TCRdb independently ran MiXCR on the 5' RACE reads; one entry per CDR3 protein. The sample includes around 190,000 distinct CDR3 sequences, around a sixth of them seen just once. This clonotype was observed a handful of times. The receptor was derived from a man aged 18 to 35 who had mild COVID-19 (a few samples of this study predate the infection). Cell type and time point are not known. The sequencing sample was made of PBMCs or a T cell subset sorted from them (not recorded which).

Here the CDR3 DNA reads TGCGCCAGCAGCTCCGCCGGACTAGCGGGGGGGGAGACCCAGTACTTC. Translated: CASSSAGLAGGETQYF. The chain employs TRBV5-1 and TRBJ2-5, with 15 positions matching TRBD2. The ends lost 3 bases at V and 5 bases at J; junction bases unmatched: 5. This CDR3 spans 16 amino acids. CDR1 is SGHRS and CDR2 is YFSETQ in the germline V gene.